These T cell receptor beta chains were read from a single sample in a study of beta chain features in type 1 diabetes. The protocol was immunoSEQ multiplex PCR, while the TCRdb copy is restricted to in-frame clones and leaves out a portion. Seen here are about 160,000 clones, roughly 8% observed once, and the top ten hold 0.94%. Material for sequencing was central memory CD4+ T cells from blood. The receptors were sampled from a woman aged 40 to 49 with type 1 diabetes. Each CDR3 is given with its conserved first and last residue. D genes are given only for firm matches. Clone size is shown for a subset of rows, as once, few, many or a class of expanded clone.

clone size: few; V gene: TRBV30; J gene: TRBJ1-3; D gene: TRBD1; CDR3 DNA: TGTGCCCAAACAGGGGCAGCTGGAAACACCATATATTTT; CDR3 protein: CAQTGAAGNTIYF
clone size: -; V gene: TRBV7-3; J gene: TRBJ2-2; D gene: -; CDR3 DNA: TGTGCCAGCAGCTTACTAGGGAACACCGGGGAGCTGTTTTTT; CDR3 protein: CASSLLGNTGELFF
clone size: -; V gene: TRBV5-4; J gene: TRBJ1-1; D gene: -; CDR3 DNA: TGTGCCAGCAGCCGAGCGGTGGGCCGAATGAACACTGAAGCTTTCTTT; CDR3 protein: CASSRAVGRMNTEAFF
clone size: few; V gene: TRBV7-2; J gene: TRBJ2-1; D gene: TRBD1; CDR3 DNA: TGTGCCGGTGGACAGGGTAGGATCCACAATGAGCAGTTCTTC; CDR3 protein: CAGGQGRIHNEQFF
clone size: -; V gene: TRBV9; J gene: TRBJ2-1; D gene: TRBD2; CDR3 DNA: TGTGCCAGCAGCGGGATGGGACTAGCGGCCGCCCATGAGCAGTTCTTC; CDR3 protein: CASSGMGLAAAHEQFF
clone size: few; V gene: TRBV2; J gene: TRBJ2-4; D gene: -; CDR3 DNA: TGTGCCAGCAGTATAGAGTCAGGGCAAAACATTCAGTACTTC; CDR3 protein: CASSIESGQNIQYF
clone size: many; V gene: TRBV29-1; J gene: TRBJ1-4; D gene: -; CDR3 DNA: TGCAGCGTTAAACAGGGAGACGAAAAACTGTTTTTT; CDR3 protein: CSVKQGDEKLFF
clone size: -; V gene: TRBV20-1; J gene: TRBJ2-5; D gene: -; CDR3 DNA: TGCAGTGCACTGAAAGAGGAGACCCAGTACTTC; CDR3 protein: CSALKEETQYF
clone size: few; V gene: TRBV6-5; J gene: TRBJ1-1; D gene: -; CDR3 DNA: TGTGCCAGCAGTTCCGACAGTACTTTCACTGAAGCTTTCTTT; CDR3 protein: CASSSDSTFTEAFF
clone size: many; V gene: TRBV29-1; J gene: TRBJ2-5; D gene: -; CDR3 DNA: TGCAGCGTTGAAATACGGGAGACCCAGTACTTC; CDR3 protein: CSVEIRETQYF
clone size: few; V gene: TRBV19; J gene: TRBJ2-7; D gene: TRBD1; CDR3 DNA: TGTGCCAGTAGTCCCGGACAGGGTCTCTCCTACGAGCAGTACTTC; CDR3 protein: CASSPGQGLSYEQYF
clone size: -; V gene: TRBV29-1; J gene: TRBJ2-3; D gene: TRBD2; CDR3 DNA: TGCAGCGTTGAGGGGGGACTAGCGGGGCTCACAGATACGCAGTATTTT; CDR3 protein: CSVEGGLAGLTDTQYF
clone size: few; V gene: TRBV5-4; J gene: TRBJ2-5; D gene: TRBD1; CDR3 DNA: TGTGCCAGCAGCTTACCGGGACAGGGTCGGGAGACCCAGTACTTC; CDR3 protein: CASSLPGQGRETQYF
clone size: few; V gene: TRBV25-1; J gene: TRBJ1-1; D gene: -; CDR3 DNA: TGTGCCAGCAGTAACCAGGGGATCAGTAAAGCTTTCTTT; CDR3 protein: CASSNQGISKAFF
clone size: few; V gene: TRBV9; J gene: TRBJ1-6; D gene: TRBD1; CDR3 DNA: TGTGCCAGCAGCGTAGGGACAGGGGGATCGTCACCCCTCCACTTT; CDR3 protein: CASSVGTGGSSPLHF
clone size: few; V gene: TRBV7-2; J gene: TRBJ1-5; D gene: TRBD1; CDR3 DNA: TGTGCCAGCAGCTTAGGGGCAGGGGGCGGCGGCAATCAGCCCCAGCATTTT; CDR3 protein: CASSLGAGGGGNQPQHF
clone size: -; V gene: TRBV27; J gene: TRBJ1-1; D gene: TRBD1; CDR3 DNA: TGTGCCAGCAGAACTACAGGGGGGGGAAACACTGAAGCTTTCTTT; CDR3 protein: CASRTTGGGNTEAFF
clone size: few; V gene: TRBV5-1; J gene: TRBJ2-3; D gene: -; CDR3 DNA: TGCGCCAGCAGCTTGGCCCAGACGGGAAGCACAGATACGCAGTATTTT; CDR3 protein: CASSLAQTGSTDTQYF
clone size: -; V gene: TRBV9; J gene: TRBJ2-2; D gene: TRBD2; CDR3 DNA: TGTGCCAGCAGCGTAGCTAGCGGGGACACCGGGGAGCTGTTTTTT; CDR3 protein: CASSVASGDTGELFF
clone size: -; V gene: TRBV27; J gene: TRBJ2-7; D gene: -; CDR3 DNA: TGTGCCAGCAGTACCTACAGGTCCGAGCAGTACTTC; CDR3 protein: CASSTYRSEQYF
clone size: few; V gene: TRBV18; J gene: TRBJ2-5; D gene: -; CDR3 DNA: TGTGCCAGCTCACCAAGTAAAATTACAGCTCAAGAGACCCAGTACTTC; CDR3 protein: CASSPSKITAQETQYF
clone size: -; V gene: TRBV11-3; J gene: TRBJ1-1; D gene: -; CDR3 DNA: TGTGCCAGCAGCTCCCAGGAGGGCACTGAAGCTTTCTTT; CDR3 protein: CASSSQEGTEAFF
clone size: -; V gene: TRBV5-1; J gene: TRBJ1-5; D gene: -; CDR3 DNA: TGCGCCAGCAGCCTCATAGGGGAACAGCCCCAGCATTTT; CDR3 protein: CASSLIGEQPQHF
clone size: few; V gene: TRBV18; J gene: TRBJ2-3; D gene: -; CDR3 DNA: TGTGCCAGCTCACCACAGACCGGAGGAGGCGGAGATACGCAGTATTTT; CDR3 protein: CASSPQTGGGGDTQYF
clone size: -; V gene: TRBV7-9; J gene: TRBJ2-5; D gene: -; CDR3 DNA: TGTGCCAGCAGCTTAGCGCGGGAGACCCAGTACTTC; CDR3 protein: CASSLARETQYF
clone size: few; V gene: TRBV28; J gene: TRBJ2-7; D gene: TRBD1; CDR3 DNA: TGTGCCACTTCATCCGGGACAGTTCCCTACGAGCAGTACTTC; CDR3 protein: CATSSGTVPYEQYF
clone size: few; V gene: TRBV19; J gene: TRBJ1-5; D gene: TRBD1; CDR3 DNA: TGTGCCAGTAGGCCCGACAGGGACCAGCCCCAGCATTTT; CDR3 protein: CASRPDRDQPQHF
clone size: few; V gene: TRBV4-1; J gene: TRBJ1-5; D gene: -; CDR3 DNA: TGCGCCAGCAGCCAAGAGGGAGGGTTTCAGCCCCAGCATTTT; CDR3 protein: CASSQEGGFQPQHF
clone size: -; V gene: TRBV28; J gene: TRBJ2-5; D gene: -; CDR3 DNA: TGTGCCAGCAGTTTGCTGGGCAGAAAGACCCAGTACTTC; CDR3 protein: CASSLLGRKTQYF
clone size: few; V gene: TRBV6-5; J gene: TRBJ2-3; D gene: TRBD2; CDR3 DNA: TGTGCCAGCAGCTCACCTAGCGGGGTCACAGATACGCAGTATTTT; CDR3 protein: CASSSPSGVTDTQYF
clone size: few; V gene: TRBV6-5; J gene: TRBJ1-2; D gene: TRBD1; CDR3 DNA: TGTGCCAGCAGTTCCGACAGGGATCGCGGCTATGGCTACACCTTC; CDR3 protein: CASSSDRDRGYGYTF
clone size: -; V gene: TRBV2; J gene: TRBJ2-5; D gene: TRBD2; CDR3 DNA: TGTGCCAGCAGTGATATGCGGGGGGGGGTAGAGACCCAGTACTTC; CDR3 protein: CASSDMRGGVETQYF
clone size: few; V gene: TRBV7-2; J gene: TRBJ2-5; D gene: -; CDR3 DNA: TGTGCCAGCAGCCCCTCCCCCAGGGAACAAGAGACCCAGTACTTC; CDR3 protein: CASSPSPREQETQYF
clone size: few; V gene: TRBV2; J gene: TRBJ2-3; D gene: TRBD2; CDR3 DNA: TGTGCCAGCAGCCCGACCCTACTCCTAGCGGGGGCAGATACGCAGTATTTT; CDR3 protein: CASSPTLLLAGADTQYF
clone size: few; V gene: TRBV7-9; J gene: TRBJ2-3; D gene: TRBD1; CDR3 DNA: TGTGCCAGCAGCTTCCGGACAGGGACGACAGATACGCAGTATTTT; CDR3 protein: CASSFRTGTTDTQYF
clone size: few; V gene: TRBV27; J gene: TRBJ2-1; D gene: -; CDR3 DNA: TGTGCCAGCAGTTTAAACAGGGCCCCCTACAATGAGCAGTTCTTC; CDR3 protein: CASSLNRAPYNEQFF
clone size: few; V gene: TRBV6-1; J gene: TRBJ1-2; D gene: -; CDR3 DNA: TGTGCCAGCAGGTCCGGGACATCGAACTATGGCTACACCTTC; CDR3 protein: CASRSGTSNYGYTF
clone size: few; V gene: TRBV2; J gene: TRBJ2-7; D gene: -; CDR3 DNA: TGTGCCAGCAGTGAAACAGGAGGGCGGACCTACGAGCAGTACTTC; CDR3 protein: CASSETGGRTYEQYF
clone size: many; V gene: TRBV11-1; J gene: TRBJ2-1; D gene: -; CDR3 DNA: TGTGCCAGCAGACAGGGTTTGAACAATGAGCAGTTCTTC; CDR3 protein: CASRQGLNNEQFF
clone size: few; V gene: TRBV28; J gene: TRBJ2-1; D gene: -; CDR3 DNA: TGTGCCACCCTGACACCCTACAATGAGCAGTTCTTC; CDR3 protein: CATLTPYNEQFF
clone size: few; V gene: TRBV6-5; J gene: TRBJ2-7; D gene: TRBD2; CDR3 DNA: TGTGCCAGCAGTCCCCCGGGACTAGGAACCTACGAGCAGTACTTC; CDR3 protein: CASSPPGLGTYEQYF
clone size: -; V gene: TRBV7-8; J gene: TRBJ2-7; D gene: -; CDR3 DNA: TGTGCCAGCAGCTCGGGAGTCTCCTACGAGCAGTACTTC; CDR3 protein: CASSSGVSYEQYF
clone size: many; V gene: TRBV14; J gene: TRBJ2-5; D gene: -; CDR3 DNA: TGTGCCAGCAGCCAAGACAGGGGACAGACCCAGTACTTC; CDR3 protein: CASSQDRGQTQYF
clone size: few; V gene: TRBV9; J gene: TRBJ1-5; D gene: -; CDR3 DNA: TGTGCCAGCAGCCCAGGTCTATCGACGGCTCAGCCCCAGCATTTT; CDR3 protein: CASSPGLSTAQPQHF
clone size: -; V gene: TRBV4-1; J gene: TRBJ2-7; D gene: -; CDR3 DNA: TGCGCCAGCAGCCAAGAGGCAGGGACCTACGAGCAGTACTTC; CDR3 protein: CASSQEAGTYEQYF
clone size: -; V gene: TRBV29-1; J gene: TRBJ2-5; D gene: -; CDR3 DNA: TGCAGCGTTGACGTCAGCCAAGAGACCCAGTACTTC; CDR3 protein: CSVDVSQETQYF
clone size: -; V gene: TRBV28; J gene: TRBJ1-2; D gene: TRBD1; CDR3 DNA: TGTGCCACCACGGTGGACAGGGCGCGCTATGGCTACACCTTC; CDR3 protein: CATTVDRARYGYTF
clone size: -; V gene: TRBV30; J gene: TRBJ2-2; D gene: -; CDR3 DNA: TGTGCCTGGAGTGAAGCCATGGGGCTATTCACCGGGGAGCTGTTTTTT; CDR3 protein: CAWSEAMGLFTGELFF
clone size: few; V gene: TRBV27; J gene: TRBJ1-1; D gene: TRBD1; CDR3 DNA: TGTGCCAGCAGTCCCCGGGACAGGCGGAGCACTGAAGCTTTCTTT; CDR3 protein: CASSPRDRRSTEAFF
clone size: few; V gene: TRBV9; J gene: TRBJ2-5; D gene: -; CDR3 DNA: TGTGCCAGCAGCGTAGGGGGCTCAAGGGGAGAGACCCAGTACTTC; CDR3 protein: CASSVGGSRGETQYF
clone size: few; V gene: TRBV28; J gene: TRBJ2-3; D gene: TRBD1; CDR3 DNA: TGTGCCAGCCGGGACAGGGATAGGGCAGATACGCAGTATTTT; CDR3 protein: CASRDRDRADTQYF
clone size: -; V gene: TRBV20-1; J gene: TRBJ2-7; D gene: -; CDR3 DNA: TGCAGTGCCGATCGAGGGCCCGAGCAGTACTTC; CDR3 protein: CSADRGPEQYF
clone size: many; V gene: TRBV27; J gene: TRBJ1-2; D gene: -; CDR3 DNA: TGTGCCAGCAGCAAAGGCGGTGGCTACACCTTC; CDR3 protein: CASSKGGGYTF